At least ten counts were recorded for the clone carrying this TCR beta chain. Its antigen is currently unknown. From the RT-PCR reads, TCRdb called clonotypes with MiXCR, one entry per CDR3 protein. The sample has 400,000 to 650,000 distinct CDR3 sequences, approximately 7.2% seen once; the top ten hold roughly 14%. This specimen comes from a study of response to subunit inactivated influenza vaccine. Study-wide results and caveats: Few additional T cells are recruited per seasonal influenza vaccination, authors suggested.

The CDR3 spans 15 residues. Losses at the gene ends were 2 bases for V and 5 bases for J; bases not matched to a gene: 4. Germline assignment: CDR1 SQVTM and CDR2 ANQGSEA. The specimen was PBMCs from blood, collected 23 months after vaccination. This sequence was found in a man between 50 and 70 years old who received an inactivated influenza vaccine. This chain joins TRBV29-1 and TRBJ2-1, with 12 bases fitting TRBD2. The CDR3 protein is CSVEFTSGRNNEQFF. As DNA, the CDR3 is TGCAGCGTTGAATTTACTAGCGGGAGGAACAATGAGCAGTTCTTC.